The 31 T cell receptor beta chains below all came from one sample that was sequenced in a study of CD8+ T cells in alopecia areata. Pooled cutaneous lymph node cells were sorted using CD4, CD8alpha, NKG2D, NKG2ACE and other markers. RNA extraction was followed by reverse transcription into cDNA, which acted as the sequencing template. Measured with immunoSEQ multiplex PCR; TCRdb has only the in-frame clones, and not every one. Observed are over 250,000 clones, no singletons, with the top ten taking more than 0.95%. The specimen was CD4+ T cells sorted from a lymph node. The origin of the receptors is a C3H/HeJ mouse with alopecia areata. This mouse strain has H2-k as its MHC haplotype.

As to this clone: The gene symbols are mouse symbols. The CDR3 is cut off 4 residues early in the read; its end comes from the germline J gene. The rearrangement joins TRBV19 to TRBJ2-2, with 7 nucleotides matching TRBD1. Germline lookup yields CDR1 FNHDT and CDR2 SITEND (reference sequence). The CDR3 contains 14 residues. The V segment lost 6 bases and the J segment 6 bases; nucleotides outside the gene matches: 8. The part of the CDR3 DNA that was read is TGTGCCAGCACCAGACAGGGTGGATCCGGG. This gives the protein CASTRQGGSG. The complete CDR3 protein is CASTRQGGSGQLYF.

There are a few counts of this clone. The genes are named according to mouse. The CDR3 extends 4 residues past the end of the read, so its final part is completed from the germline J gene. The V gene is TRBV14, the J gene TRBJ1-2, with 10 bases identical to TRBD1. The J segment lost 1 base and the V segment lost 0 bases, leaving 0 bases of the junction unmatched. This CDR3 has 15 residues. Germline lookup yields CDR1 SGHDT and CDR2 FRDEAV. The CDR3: CASSFWTGGNSDYTF. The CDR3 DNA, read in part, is TGTGCCAGCAGTTTCTGGACAGGGGGAAACTCC.

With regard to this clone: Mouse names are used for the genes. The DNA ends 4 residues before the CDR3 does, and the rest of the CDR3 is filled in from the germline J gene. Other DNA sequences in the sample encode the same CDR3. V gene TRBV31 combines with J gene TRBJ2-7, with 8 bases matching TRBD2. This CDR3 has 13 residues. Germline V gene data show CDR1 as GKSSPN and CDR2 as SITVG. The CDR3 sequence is CAWSLPGGYEQYF. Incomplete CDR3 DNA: TGTGCCTGGAGTCTCCCTGGGGGGTAT.

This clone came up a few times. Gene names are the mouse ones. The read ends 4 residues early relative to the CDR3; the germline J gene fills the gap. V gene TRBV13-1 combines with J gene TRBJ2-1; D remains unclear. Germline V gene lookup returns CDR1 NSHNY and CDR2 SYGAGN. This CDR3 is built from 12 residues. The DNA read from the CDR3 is TGTGCCAGCAGTGATGGCAGGGCT. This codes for CASSDGRA. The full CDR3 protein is CASSDGRAEQFF.

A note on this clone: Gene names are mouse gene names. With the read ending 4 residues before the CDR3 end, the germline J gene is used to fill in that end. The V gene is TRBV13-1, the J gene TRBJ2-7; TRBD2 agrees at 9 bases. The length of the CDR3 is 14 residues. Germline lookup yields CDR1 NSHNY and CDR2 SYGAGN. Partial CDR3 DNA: TGTGCCAGCAGTGATAAGGGGACTGGGTAT. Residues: CASSDKGTGY. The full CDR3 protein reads CASSDKGTGYEQYF.

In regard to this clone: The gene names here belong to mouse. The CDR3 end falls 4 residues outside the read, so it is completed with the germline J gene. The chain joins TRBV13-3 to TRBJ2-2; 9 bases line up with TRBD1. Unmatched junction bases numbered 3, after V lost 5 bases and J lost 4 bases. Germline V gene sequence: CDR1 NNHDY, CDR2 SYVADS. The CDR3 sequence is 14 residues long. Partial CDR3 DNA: TGTGCCAGCAGAACAGGGGGCGTCACCGGG. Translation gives CASRTGGVTG. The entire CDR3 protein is CASRTGGVTGQLYF.

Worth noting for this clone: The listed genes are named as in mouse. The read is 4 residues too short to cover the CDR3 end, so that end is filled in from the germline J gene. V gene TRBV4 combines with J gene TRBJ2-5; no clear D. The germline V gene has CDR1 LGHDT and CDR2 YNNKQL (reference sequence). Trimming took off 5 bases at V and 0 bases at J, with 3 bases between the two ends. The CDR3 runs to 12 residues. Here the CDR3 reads CASSPNQDTQYF. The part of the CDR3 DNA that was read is TGTGCCAGCAGCCCTAACCAAGAC.

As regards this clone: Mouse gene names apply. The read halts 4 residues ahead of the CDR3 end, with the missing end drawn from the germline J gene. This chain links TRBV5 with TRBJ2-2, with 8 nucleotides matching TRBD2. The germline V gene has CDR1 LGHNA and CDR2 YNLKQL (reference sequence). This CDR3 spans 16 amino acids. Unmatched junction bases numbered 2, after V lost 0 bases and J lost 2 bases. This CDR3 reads CASSQEPGGNTGQLYF. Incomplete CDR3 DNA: TGTGCCAGCAGCCAAGAGCCTGGGGGGAACACCGGG.

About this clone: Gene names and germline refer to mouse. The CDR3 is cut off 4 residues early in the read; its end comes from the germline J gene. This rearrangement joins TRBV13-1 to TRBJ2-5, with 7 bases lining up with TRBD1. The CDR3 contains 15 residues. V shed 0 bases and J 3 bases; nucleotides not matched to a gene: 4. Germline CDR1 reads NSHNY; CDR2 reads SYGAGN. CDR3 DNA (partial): TGTGCCAGCAGTGATGCATGGGACAGACAAGAC. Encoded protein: CASSDAWDRQD. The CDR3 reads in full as CASSDAWDRQDTQYF.

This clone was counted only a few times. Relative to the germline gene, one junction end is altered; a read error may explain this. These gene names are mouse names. The sequenced CDR3 bases are TGTGCCAGCAGGATAGGGGGTAACCAAGAC. This sequence encodes CASRIGGNQD. The whole CDR3 is CASRIGGNQDTQYF. This sequence joins TRBV19 and TRBJ2-5, with D possibly being TRBD1 (6 bases). Read sequence stops 4 residues before the CDR3 end, and the germline J gene provides the missing end. Germline V lookup: CDR1 FNHDT, CDR2 SITEND (reference sequence). This CDR3 is 14 amino acids long.

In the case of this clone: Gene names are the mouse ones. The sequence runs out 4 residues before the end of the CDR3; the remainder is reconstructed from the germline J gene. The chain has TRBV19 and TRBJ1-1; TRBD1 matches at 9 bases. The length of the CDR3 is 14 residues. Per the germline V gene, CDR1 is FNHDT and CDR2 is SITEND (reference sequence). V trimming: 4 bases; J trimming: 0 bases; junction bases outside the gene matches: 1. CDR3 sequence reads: CASSHRGPNTEVFF. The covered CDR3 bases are TGTGCCAGCAGTCACAGGGGGCCAAACACA.

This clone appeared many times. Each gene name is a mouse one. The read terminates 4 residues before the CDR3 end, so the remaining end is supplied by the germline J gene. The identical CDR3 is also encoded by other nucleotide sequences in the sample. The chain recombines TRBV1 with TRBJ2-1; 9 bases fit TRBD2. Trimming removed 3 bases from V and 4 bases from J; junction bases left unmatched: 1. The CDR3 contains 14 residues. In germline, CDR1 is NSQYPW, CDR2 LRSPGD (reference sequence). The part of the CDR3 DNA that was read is TGCACCTGCAGTGCTGGGGGGGCGTATGCT. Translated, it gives CTCSAGGAYA. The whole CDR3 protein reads CTCSAGGAYAEQFF.

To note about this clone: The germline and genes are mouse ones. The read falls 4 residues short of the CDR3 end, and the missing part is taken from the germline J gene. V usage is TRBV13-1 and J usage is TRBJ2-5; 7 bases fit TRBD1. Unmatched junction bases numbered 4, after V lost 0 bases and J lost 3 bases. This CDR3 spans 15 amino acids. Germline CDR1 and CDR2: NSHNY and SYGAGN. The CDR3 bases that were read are TGTGCCAGCAGTGATGTCCCGGGACAGCAAGAC. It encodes CASSDVPGQQD. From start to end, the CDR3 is CASSDVPGQQDTQYF.

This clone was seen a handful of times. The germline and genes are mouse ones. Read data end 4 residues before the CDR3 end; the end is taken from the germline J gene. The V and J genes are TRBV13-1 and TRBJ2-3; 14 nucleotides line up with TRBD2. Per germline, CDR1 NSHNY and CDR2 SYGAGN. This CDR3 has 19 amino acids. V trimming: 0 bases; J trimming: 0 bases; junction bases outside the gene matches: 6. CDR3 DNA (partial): TGTGCCAGCAGTGATGAAAAGGGACTGGGGGGGCGCAGTGCAGAA. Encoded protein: CASSDEKGLGGRSAE. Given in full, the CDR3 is CASSDEKGLGGRSAETLYF.

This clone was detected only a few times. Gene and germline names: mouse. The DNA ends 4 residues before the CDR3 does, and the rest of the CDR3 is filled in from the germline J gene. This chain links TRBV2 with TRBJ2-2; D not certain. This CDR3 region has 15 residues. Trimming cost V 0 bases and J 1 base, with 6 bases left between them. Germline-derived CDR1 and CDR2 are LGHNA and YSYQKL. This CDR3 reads CASSQETLNTGQLYF. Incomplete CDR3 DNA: TGTGCCAGCAGCCAAGAAACTTTAAACACCGGG.

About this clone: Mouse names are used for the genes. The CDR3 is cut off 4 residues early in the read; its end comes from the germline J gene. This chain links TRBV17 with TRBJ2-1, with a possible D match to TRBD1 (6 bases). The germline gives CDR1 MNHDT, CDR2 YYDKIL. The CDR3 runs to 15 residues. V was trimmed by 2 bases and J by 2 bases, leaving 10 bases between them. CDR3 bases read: TGTGCTAGCAGTAGAACAGGGCCCTACTATGCT. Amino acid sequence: CASSRTGPYYA. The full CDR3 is CASSRTGPYYAEQFF.

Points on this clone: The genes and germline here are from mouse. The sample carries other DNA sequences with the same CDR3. The CDR3 sequence is CASRTVYAEQFF. The covered CDR3 bases are TGTGCCAGCAGGACAGTCTATGCT. This chain joins TRBV13-3 and TRBJ2-1; D possibly corresponds to TRBD1 (5 bases). The read terminates 4 residues ahead of where the CDR3 ends, so the germline J gene completes it. Trimming pared 5 bases from V and 3 bases from J, leaving 6 bases between. The CDR3 has 12 residues. Germline loops: CDR1 NNHDY, CDR2 SYVADS.

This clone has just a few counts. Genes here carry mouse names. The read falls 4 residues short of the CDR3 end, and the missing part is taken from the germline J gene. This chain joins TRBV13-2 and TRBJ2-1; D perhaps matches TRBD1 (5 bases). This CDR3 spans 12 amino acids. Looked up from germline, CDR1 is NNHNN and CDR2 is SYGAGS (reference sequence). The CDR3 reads CASGDGTAEQFF. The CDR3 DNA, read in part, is TGTGCCAGCGGTGATGGGACAGCT.

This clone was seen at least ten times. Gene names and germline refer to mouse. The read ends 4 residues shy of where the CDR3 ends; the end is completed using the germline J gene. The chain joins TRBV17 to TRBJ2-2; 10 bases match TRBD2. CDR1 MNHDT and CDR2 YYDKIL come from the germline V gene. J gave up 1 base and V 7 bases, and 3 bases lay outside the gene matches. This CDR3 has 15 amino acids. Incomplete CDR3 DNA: TGTGCTAGCACCCGGGACTGGGGAAACACCGGG. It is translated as CASTRDWGNTG. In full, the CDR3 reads CASTRDWGNTGQLYF.

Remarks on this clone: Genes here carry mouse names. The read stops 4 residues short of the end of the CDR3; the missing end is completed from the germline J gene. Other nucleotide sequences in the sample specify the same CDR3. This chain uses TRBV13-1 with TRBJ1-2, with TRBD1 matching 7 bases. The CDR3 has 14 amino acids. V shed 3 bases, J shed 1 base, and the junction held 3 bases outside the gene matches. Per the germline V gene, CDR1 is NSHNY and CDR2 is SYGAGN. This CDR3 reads CASSGTGKNSDYTF. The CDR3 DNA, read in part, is TGTGCCAGCAGTGGGACAGGCAAAAACTCC.

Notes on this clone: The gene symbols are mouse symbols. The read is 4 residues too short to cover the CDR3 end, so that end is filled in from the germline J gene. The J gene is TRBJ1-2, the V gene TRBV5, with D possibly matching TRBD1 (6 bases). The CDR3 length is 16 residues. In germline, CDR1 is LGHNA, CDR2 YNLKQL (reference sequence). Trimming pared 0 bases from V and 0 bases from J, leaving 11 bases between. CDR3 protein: CASSQEGGLANSDYTF. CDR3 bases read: TGTGCCAGCAGCCAAGAAGGGGGGCTTGCAAACTCC.

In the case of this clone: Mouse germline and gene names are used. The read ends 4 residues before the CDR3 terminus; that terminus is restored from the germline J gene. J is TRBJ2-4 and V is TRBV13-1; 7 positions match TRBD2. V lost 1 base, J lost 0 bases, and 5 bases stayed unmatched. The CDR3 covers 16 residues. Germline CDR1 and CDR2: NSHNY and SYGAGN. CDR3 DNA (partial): TGTGCCAGCAGTGATCGTTTGGGGGGTAGTCAAAAC. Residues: CASSDRLGGSQN. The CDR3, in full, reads CASSDRLGGSQNTLYF.

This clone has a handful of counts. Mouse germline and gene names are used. CDR3 residues: CASGDDWGFFAETLYF. CDR3 DNA (partial): TGTGCCAGCGGTGATGACTGGGGCTTCTTTGCAGAA. The chain has TRBV13-2 and TRBJ2-3; TRBD2 matches at 7 bases. From the germline J gene comes the end of the CDR3, since the read stops 4 residues before it. The J segment lost 2 bases and the V segment lost 0 bases, leaving 6 bases of the junction unmatched. CDR3 size: 16 residues. Germline V lookup: CDR1 NNHNN, CDR2 SYGAGS (reference sequence).

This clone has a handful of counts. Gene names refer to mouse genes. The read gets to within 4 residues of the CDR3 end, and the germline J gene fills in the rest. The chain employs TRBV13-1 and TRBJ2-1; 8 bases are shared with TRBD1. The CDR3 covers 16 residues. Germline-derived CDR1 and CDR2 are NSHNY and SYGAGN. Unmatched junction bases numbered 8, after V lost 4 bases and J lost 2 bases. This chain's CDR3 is CASSHRTGRDYAEQFF. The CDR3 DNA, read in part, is TGTGCCAGCAGTCATCGGACAGGGAGGGACTATGCT.

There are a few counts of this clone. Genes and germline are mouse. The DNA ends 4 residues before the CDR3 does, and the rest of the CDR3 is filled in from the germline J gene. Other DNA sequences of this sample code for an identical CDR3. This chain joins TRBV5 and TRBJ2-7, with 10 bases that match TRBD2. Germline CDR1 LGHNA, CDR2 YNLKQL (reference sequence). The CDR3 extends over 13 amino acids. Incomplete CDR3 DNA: TGTGCCAGCAGCCAGACTGGGGGGTAT. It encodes CASSQTGGY. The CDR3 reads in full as CASSQTGGYEQYF.

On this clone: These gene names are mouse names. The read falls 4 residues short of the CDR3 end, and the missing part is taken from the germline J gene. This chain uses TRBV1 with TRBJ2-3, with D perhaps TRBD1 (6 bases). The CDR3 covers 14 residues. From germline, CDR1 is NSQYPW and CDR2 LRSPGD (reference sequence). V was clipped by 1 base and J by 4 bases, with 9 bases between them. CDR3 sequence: CTCSAAGTPETLYF. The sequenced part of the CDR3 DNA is TGCACCTGCAGTGCAGCCGGGACACCAGAA. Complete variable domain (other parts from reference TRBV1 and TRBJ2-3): VTLLEQNPRWRLVPRGQAVNLRCILKNSQYPWMSWYQQDLQKQLQWLFTLRSPGDKEVKSLPGADYLATRVTDTELRLQVANMSQGRTLYCTCSAAGTPETLYFGSGTRLTVL.

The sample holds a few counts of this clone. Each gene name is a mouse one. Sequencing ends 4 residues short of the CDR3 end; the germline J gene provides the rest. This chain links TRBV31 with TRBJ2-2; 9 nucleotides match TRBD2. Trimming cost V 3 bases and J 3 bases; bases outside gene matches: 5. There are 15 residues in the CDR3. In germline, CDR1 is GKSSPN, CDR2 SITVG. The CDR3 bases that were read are TGTGCCTGGAGCCGACTGGGGGAGGACACCGGG. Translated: CAWSRLGEDTG. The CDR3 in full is CAWSRLGEDTGQLYF.

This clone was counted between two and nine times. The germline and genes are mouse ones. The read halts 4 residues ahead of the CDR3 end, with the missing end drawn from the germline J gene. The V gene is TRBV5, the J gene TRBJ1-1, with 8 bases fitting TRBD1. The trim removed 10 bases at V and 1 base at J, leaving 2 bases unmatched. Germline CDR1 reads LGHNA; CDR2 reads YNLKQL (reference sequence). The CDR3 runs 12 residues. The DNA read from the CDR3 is TGTGCCACCGGGACAGGGAACACA. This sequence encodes CATGTGNT. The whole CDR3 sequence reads CATGTGNTEVFF.

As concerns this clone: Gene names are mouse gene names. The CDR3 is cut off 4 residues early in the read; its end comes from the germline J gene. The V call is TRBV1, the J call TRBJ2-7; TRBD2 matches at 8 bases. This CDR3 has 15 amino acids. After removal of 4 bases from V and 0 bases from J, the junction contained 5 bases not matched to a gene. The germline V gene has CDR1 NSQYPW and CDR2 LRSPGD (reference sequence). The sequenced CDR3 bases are TGCACCTGCAGTGTCGGACTGGGAAGCTCCTAT. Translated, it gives CTCSVGLGSSY. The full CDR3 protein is CTCSVGLGSSYEQYF.

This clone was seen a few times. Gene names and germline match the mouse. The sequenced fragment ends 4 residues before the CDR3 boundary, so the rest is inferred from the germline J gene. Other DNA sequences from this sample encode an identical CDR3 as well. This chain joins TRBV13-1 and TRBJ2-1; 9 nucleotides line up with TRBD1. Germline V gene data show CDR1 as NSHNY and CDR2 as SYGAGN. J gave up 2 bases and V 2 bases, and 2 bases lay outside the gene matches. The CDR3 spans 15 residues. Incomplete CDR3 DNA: TGTGCCAGCAGTGAAAGACAGGGGGACTATGCT. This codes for CASSERQGDYA. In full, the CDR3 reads CASSERQGDYAEQFF.

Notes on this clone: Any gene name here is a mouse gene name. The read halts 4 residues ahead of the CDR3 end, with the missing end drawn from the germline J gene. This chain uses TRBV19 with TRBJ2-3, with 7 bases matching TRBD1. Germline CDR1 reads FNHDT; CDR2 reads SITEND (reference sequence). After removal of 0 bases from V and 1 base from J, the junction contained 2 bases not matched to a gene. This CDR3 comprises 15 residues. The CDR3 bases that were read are TGTGCCAGCAGTATAGTAGGGACAGGTGCAGAA. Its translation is CASSIVGTGAE. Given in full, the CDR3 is CASSIVGTGAETLYF.